Listed here are 10 T cell receptor beta chains from one sample, sequenced in a study of T cells after yellow fever vaccination (dated by TCRdb to about 2019). The sample's treatment or condition label is to be understood as: live attenuated yellow fever vaccine strain. The library was prepared using 5' RACE. Sequencing was performed on an Illumina NovaSeq 6000. TCRdb itself trimmed the public reads at Q25 with fastp, ran MiXCR and retained productive beta chains. Rows with one shared CDR3 protein collapse into an entry with the most common genes and DNA. The sample records about 350,000 distinct CDR3 sequences, over 4% of which are singletons. The top ten clones comprise about 22% of the sample. The input for sequencing was PBMCs, taken 5 days after the yellow fever booster vaccination. The receptors come from a man aged 18 to 29 who received the YFV17D yellow fever vaccine.

The rearrangement links TRBV5-1 to TRBJ2-3; 8 nucleotides line up with TRBD2. After removal of 0 bases from V and 6 bases from J, the junction contained 6 bases not matched to a gene. In germline, CDR1 is SGHRS, CDR2 YFSETQ. There are 15 residues in the CDR3. Here the CDR3 reads CASSLGAGVTDTQYF. Here the CDR3 DNA reads TGCGCCAGCAGCTTGGGAGCGGGGGTAACCGATACGCAGTATTTT.

A few counts support this clonotype. The gene calls are TRBV7-2 and TRBJ2-3; D perhaps matches TRBD2 (6 bases). The CDR3 spans 15 residues. CDR1 is SGHTA and CDR2 is FQGNSA in the germline V gene. V was cut by 3 bases and J by 0 bases, with 10 bases left in between. This CDR3 is CASSFWDSSTDTQYF. The CDR3, as DNA: TGTGCCAGCAGCTTCTGGGACTCCAGCACAGATACGCAGTATTTT.

Note on this clonotype: A much larger clonotype is one base distant, so this may be a read error. The genes are TRBV4-2 and TRBJ2-3; D is possibly TRBD2 (6 bases). From germline, CDR1 is LGHNA and CDR2 YNFKEQ. V lost 1 base to trimming and J lost 1 base, with 12 bases between them. The CDR3 loop spans 16 amino acids. CDR3 coding DNA: TGTGCCAGCAGCCAAGTTGGGGAGGACCGCACAGATACGCAGTATTTT. Its protein product is CASSQVGEDRTDTQYF.

As for this clonotype: A read error is possible here, since a much larger clone lies one base away. The rearrangement links TRBV5-5 to TRBJ2-3, with D perhaps TRBD1 (6 bases). Germline V CDR1 and CDR2: SGHKS, YYEKEE (reference sequence). The CDR3 loop spans 14 amino acids. DNA for the CDR3: TGTGCCAGCAGCTTGGAGGGGGTTCGGGATATGCAGTATTTT. It yields the protein CASSLEGVRDMQYF.

As to this clonotype: The junction departs from the called germline gene at one end, perhaps through a read error. The chain couples TRBV4-3 to TRBJ2-1; tentatively, D is TRBD2 (6 bases). The CDR3 length is 15 residues. Germline assignment: CDR1 LGHNA and CDR2 YSLEER. As DNA, the CDR3 is TGCGCCAGCAGGCCCGGGACTCCTTCCTACACTGAGCAGTTCTTC. Residues: CASRPGTPSYTEQFF.

The chain joins TRBV7-8 to TRBJ2-3; D is unclear. Germline-derived CDR1 and CDR2 are SGHVS and FQNEAQ. Trimming pared 1 base from V and 1 base from J, leaving 6 bases between. The CDR3 is 14 residues long. CDR3 residues: CASSLVLRTDTQYF. In DNA form, the CDR3 reads TGTGCCAGCAGCTTAGTCCTTCGCACAGATACGCAGTATTTT.

This clonotype has a count of ten or more. The chain is built from TRBV28 and TRBJ2-1; D possibly corresponds to TRBD1 (8 bases). Germline assignment: CDR1 MDHEN and CDR2 SYDVKM. The CDR3 has 14 residues. Trimming pared 4 bases from V and 8 bases from J, leaving 15 bases between. CDR3 sequence reads: CASSWLQGGDEQFF. The CDR3 DNA is TGTGCCAGCAGTTGGCTACAGGGGGGGGATGAGCAGTTCTTC.

This chain joins TRBV18 and TRBJ2-3, with D hard to call. Germline CDR1 is KGHSH and CDR2 is LQKENI. This CDR3 has 16 residues. Between the trimmed V and J ends, which lost 6 bases and 4 bases, there was a span of 20 bases. For the CDR3, the DNA is TGTGCCAGCTCTATACAAGAAAGCCAGGCCCCAGATACGCAGTATTTT. It encodes CASSIQESQAPDTQYF.

The chain has TRBV15 and TRBJ2-5, with D possibly TRBD2 on 6 matching bases. V was shortened by 0 bases and J by 4 bases, with 12 bases between the two germline ends. The CDR3 is 15 residues long. The V gene's germline CDR1 is LNHNV and CDR2 YYDKDF (reference sequence). CDR3 residues: CATSREFGGSETQYF. DNA of the CDR3: TGTGCCACCAGCAGAGAATTCGGAGGGTCAGAGACCCAGTACTTC. Full variable domain (rest looked up from reference TRBV15 and TRBJ2-5): DAMVIQNPRYQVTQFGKPVTLSCSQTLNHNVMYWYQQKSSQAPKLLFHYYDKDFNNEADTPDNFQSRRPNTSFCFLDIRSPGLGDTAMYLCATSREFGGSETQYFGPGTRLLVL.

The rearrangement joins TRBV29-1 to TRBJ2-1; 9 nucleotides agree with TRBD1. CDR1 and CDR2 from the germline V gene are SQVTM and ANQGSEA. With V trimmed by 7 bases and J by 5 bases, 6 bases remained unmatched. This CDR3 contains 13 residues. CDR3: CSGRDRVDNEQFF. In DNA form, the CDR3 reads TGCAGCGGCCGGGACAGGGTAGACAATGAGCAGTTCTTC.